One and the same sample provided the 30 T cell receptor beta chains below, sequenced in a study of memory CD4+ T cells and cytomegalovirus serostatus (dated 2019 in TCRdb). Single viable CD3+CD4+CD8-CD45RO+ cells were sorted as memory CD4+ T cells on a FACSAria II. Preparation of the library involved the immunoSEQ multiplex PCR assay. The immuneACCESS repertoire file appears here via TCRdb, limited to in-frame rearrangements. These files lack a portion of the clones; in checked studies, under half of the deficit traces to unresolved V genes, and the cause of the others is not known. Recorded for this sample are about 56,000 clones; over 80% of them occurred a single time. The ten top clones hold roughly 0.4% of the sample. Sequencing was carried out using memory CD4+ T cells from blood. Receptors originate from an adult in good health and CMV-seronegative.

The chain combines TRBV6-6 with TRBJ1-6; D remains unclear. Trimming removed 6 bases from V and 4 bases from J, with 10 bases in between. There are 14 residues in the CDR3. The germline V gene has CDR1 MNHNY and CDR2 SVGAGI (reference sequence). CDR3 residues: CASSPAGYNSPLHF. In DNA form, the CDR3 reads TGTGCCAGCAGCCCGGCGGGTTATAATTCACCCCTCCACTTT.

This chain joins TRBV7-3 and TRBJ1-6, with D possibly being TRBD1 (6 bases). V lost 0 bases, J lost 6 bases, and 9 bases lay in between. From germline, CDR1 is SGHTA and CDR2 FQGTGA. The CDR3 runs 15 residues. The CDR3 DNA reads TGTGCCAGCAGCTTAACTGGCAGGGGTAATTCACCCCTCCACTTT. Translating it yields CASSLTGRGNSPLHF.

The chain uses TRBV6-5 and TRBJ2-4, with D perhaps assigned TRBD1 or TRBD2 (5 bases each). Germline V gives CDR1 MNHEY, CDR2 SVGAGI. V dropped 4 bases and J dropped 6 bases, with 10 bases sitting between them. The CDR3 extends over 13 amino acids. The CDR3 coding sequence is TGTGCCAGCAGTTCCCCAGGGACAAACATTCAGTACTTC. The encoded protein is CASSSPGTNIQYF.

This sequence joins TRBV7-9 and TRBJ2-2, with D perhaps TRBD1 or TRBD2 (6 bases each). The V gene's germline CDR1 is SEHNR and CDR2 FQNEAQ (reference sequence). V was cut by 5 bases and J by 3 bases, with 16 bases left in between. There are 16 residues in the CDR3. CDR3 nucleotide sequence: TGTGCCAGCAGCGAGATTTGGGGGGCGGACACCGGGGAGCTGTTTTTT. Translating it yields CASSEIWGADTGELFF.

The V gene is TRBV2, the J gene TRBJ2-1, with D tentatively TRBD1 (6 bases). The V and J ends lost 0 bases and 13 bases respectively, with 10 bases between them. The CDR3 length is 12 residues. Looked up from germline, CDR1 is SNHLY and CDR2 is FYNNEI. The CDR3 region has the DNA TGTGCCAGCAGTGAAGCGGGGGCTAGACAGTTCTTC. Protein product: CASSEAGARQFF.

The gene calls are TRBV29-1 and TRBJ2-7; 10 bases map to TRBD1. The CDR3 extends over 14 amino acids. Germline loops: CDR1 SQVTM, CDR2 ANQGSEA. The trim removed 6 bases at V and 4 bases at J, leaving 9 bases unmatched. The chain's CDR3 is CSVARGQGMYEQYF. CDR3 sequence (DNA): TGCAGCGTGGCCCGGGGACAGGGGATGTACGAGCAGTACTTC.

The chain couples TRBV11-2 to TRBJ2-2; D is possibly TRBD1 (5 bases). Germline CDR1 reads SGHAT; CDR2 reads FQNNGV. CDR3 length: 13 residues. The ends were cut back, 2 bases at V and 5 bases at J, with 6 bases in the middle. CDR3 amino acids: CASSLHRTGELFF. CDR3 nucleotide sequence: TGTGCCAGCAGCTTACACAGGACCGGGGAGCTGTTTTTT. The complete variable domain, with remaining parts taken from reference TRBV11-2 and TRBJ2-2, reads EAGVAQSPRYKIIEKRQSVAFWCNPISGHATLYWYQQILGQGPKLLIQFQNNGVVDDSQLPKDRFSAERLKGVDSTLKIQPAKLEDSAVYLCASSLHRTGELFFGEGSRLTVL.

For this clone: Different DNA sequences within this sample yield the same CDR3. The chain is built from TRBV20-1 and TRBJ1-2, with D maybe TRBD1 (5 bases). Trimming took off 3 bases at V and 4 bases at J, with 6 bases between the two ends. This CDR3 comprises 11 residues. Germline CDR1 is DFQATT and CDR2 is SNEGSKA (reference sequence). CDR3 amino acids: CSARQGYGYTF. For the CDR3, the DNA is TGCAGTGCTAGGCAGGGCTATGGCTACACCTTC.

The chain combines TRBV9 with TRBJ2-1; D is undetermined. This CDR3 region has 14 residues. The germline V gene encodes CDR1 SGDLS and CDR2 YYNGEE. V lost 7 bases, J lost 5 bases, and 16 bases lay in between. CDR3 protein: CASSPQPIHNEQFF. CDR3 DNA sequence: TGTGCCAGCTCGCCACAACCCATACACAATGAGCAGTTCTTC.

V and J are TRBV2 and TRBJ2-7; 7 bases are shared with TRBD2. The V gene end was trimmed by 0 bases and the J gene end by 7 bases; junction bases not matched to a gene: 9. This CDR3 region has 15 residues. Germline V CDR1 and CDR2: SNHLY, FYNNEI. Written as DNA, the CDR3 is TGTGCCAGCAGTGAAGCGCCTAGACTAGCTCGTGAGCAGTACTTC. It encodes CASSEAPRLAREQYF.

The chain has TRBV7-6 and TRBJ1-1, with TRBD1 matching 9 bases. The length of the CDR3 is 17 residues. V dropped 1 base and J dropped 1; count of bases not matched to a gene: 7. Germline V gene data show CDR1 as SGHVS and CDR2 as FNYEAQ. The CDR3 DNA sequence: TGTGCCAGCAGCTTAGGAGGGACAGGGTTAGGGAACACTGAAGCTTTCTTT. Translating it yields CASSLGGTGLGNTEAFF.

The V call is TRBV7-2, the J call TRBJ2-5; the match to TRBD1 covers 12 bases. V was clipped by 1 base and J by 5 bases; unmatched bases: 5. This CDR3 contains 16 residues. Germline loops: CDR1 SGHTA, CDR2 FQGNSA. The CDR3 sequence is CASSLGGQGAWETQYF. CDR3 DNA sequence: TGTGCCAGCAGCTTAGGGGGACAGGGGGCGTGGGAGACCCAGTACTTC.

V gene TRBV7-2 combines with J gene TRBJ1-1; D unresolved. V dropped 6 bases and J dropped 3 bases, with 8 bases sitting between them. Germline CDR1 reads SGHTA; CDR2 reads FQGNSA. The CDR3 sequence is 12 residues long. CDR3 sequence: CASSGQYTEAFF. Written as DNA, the CDR3 is TGTGCCAGCAGTGGGCAGTACACTGAAGCTTTCTTT.

The chain is built from TRBV10-3 and TRBJ2-5; 9 bases are shared with TRBD1. CDR1 is ENHRY, CDR2 SYGVKD, per germline. The V gene end was trimmed by 3 bases and the J gene end by 3 bases; junction bases not matched to a gene: 8. This CDR3 region has 16 residues. CDR3 in DNA: TGTGCCATCAGTGACTCCGGGACAGGGAGGAAAGAGACCCAGTACTTC. Translated, it gives CAISDSGTGRKETQYF.

The rearrangement uses TRBV4-3 and TRBJ2-3; 16 bases fit TRBD2. V lost 0 bases to trimming and J lost 5 bases; unmatched junction nucleotides: 11. The germline CDR1 and CDR2 sequences are LGHNA and YSLEER. The length of the CDR3 is 20 residues. The CDR3 sequence is CASSQESPGLAGGREDTQYF. The CDR3 DNA is TGCGCCAGCAGCCAAGAGTCCCCGGGACTAGCGGGGGGGAGGGAAGATACGCAGTATTTT.

This chain links TRBV29-1 with TRBJ2-1; 13 bases are shared with TRBD2. Germline V gives CDR1 SQVTM, CDR2 ANQGSEA. Trimming took 2 bases from V and 4 from J; bases not matched to a gene: 8. The CDR3 covers 17 residues. The CDR3 bases are TGCAGCGTTGAAAACCCCCTGACTAGCGGGGGGTACAATGAGCAGTTCTTC. This encodes CSVENPLTSGGYNEQFF.

The chain is built from TRBV19 and TRBJ1-4, with 7 bases identical to TRBD1. In germline, CDR1 is LNHDA, CDR2 SQIVND (reference sequence). V lost 2 bases and J lost 8; bases outside the gene matches: 11. The CDR3 is made up of 16 amino acids. CDR3 in amino acids: CASSIKTDRVREKLFF. For the CDR3, the DNA is TGTGCCAGTAGTATAAAGACCGACAGGGTGAGAGAAAAACTGTTTTTT.

The rearrangement uses TRBV5-4 and TRBJ1-3; possibly TRBD1 for D (5 bases). Per the germline V gene, CDR1 is SGHNT and CDR2 is YYREEE (reference sequence). The CDR3 has 15 residues. Trimming cost V 2 bases and J 4 bases, with 13 bases left between them. CDR3 DNA: TGTGCCAGCAGCTTCGGAGGGGTGTCCGGAAACACCATATATTTT. It is translated as CASSFGGVSGNTIYF.

V is TRBV6-6 and J is TRBJ1-1; D not certain. V lost 7 bases, J lost 1 base, and 19 bases lay in between. The CDR3 is made up of 16 amino acids. CDR1 and CDR2 from the germline V gene are MNHNY and SVGAGI (reference sequence). The CDR3 protein is CASTGFHFAENTEAFF. For the CDR3, the DNA is TGTGCCAGCACGGGGTTTCATTTTGCGGAGAACACTGAAGCTTTCTTT.

The gene calls are TRBV6-5 and TRBJ2-7, with 8 bases that match TRBD2. Germline trimming cut 7 bases from V and 4 bases from J; bases unmatched to any gene: 0. The germline V gene has CDR1 MNHEY and CDR2 SVGAGI. The CDR3 is made up of 11 amino acids. The CDR3 DNA reads TGTGCCAGCACTAGCGGGTACGAGCAGTACTTC. Its translation: CASTSGYEQYF.

The chain joins TRBV19 to TRBJ1-2, with a tentative D call TRBD1 (5 bases). The V gene's germline CDR1 is LNHDA and CDR2 SQIVND (reference sequence). V gave up 7 bases and J gave up 4 bases, with 13 bases separating them. The CDR3 has 13 amino acids. The CDR3 loop is CASNRGEGYGYTF. The DNA of the CDR3 is TGTGCCAGTAATCGGGGCGAAGGCTATGGCTACACCTTC.

This rearrangement joins TRBV4-1 to TRBJ1-2; no clear D gene. Trimming removed 0 bases at V and 7 bases at J, with 9 bases between. The CDR3 is made up of 13 amino acids. CDR1 is MGHRA, CDR2 YSYEKL, per germline. CDR3 bases: TGCGCCAGCAGCCAAGATAGGATCGGTGGCTACACCTTC. This codes for CASSQDRIGGYTF.

J is TRBJ2-1 and V is TRBV11-2; weak D call: TRBD2 (5 bases). Between the trimmed V and J ends, which lost 5 bases and 6 bases, there was a span of 14 bases. The germline gives CDR1 SGHAT, CDR2 FQNNGV. The CDR3 runs 14 residues. The CDR3 loop reads CASSPYGLLNEQFF. In nucleotides, the CDR3 is TGTGCCAGCAGCCCGTATGGACTTCTCAATGAGCAGTTCTTC.

This chain joins TRBV12-5 and TRBJ2-1; D is possibly TRBD2 (7 bases). Per germline, CDR1 LGHNT and CDR2 FRNRAP. The CDR3 is 16 residues long. V lost 0 bases, J lost 9 bases, and 18 bases lay in between. The CDR3 region has the DNA TGTGCTAGTGGTTTGGTAACCTGGGGGGGGGCTGGTGAGCAGTTCTTC. This codes for CASGLVTWGGAGEQFF. The complete variable domain, with remaining parts taken from reference TRBV12-5 and TRBJ2-1, reads DARVTQTPRHKVTEMGQEVTMRCQPILGHNTVFWYRQTMMQGLELLAYFRNRAPLDDSGMPKDRFSAEMPDATLATLKIQPSEPRDSAVYFCASGLVTWGGAGEQFFGPGTRLTVL.

This chain joins TRBV9 and TRBJ1-3; D might be TRBD1 (6 bases). The CDR3 covers 16 residues. The germline V and J ends were trimmed by 4 bases and 4 bases, with 18 bases remaining between them. The V gene's germline CDR1 is SGDLS and CDR2 YYNGEE. CDR3 residues: CASSPQQGQIGNTIYF. The CDR3 nucleotides read TGTGCCAGCAGCCCTCAACAGGGTCAAATAGGAAACACCATATATTTT.

The CDR3 here is CASSSLALGVDQPQHF. In DNA form, the CDR3 reads TGTGCCAGCAGCTCGTTAGCCCTCGGAGTAGATCAGCCCCAGCATTTT. The genes are TRBV5-6 and TRBJ1-5; D not resolved. V lost 3 bases, J lost 5 bases, and 18 bases lay in between. The CDR3 covers 16 residues. The V gene's germline CDR1 is SGHDT and CDR2 YYEEEE. Full variable domain (missing parts from reference TRBV5-6 and TRBJ1-5): DAGVTQSPTHLIKTRGQQVTLRCSPKSGHDTVSWYQQALGQGPQFIFQYYEEEERQRGNFPDRFSGHQFPNYSSELNVNALLLGDSALYLCASSSLALGVDQPQHFGDGTRLSIL.

The J gene is TRBJ1-1, the V gene TRBV4-3; D unclear. The CDR3 runs to 13 residues. V was shortened by 0 bases and J by 0 bases, with 2 bases between the two germline ends. CDR1 is LGHNA, CDR2 YSLEER, per germline. CDR3 nucleotide sequence: TGCGCCAGCAGCCAAGATTTGAACACTGAAGCTTTCTTT. Translated, it gives CASSQDLNTEAFF.

The rearrangement uses TRBV7-2 and TRBJ1-5; D not resolved. CDR1 is SGHTA and CDR2 is FQGNSA in the germline V gene. The V gene lost 2 bases and the J gene lost 6 bases, with 11 bases spanning the gap. This CDR3 is 14 amino acids long. CDR3 sequence: CASSLTGDIQPQHF. The CDR3 DNA follows: TGTGCCAGCAGCTTAACCGGGGATATTCAGCCCCAGCATTTT.

The rearrangement links TRBV4-3 to TRBJ2-7, with D perhaps TRBD1 (6 bases). The germline V gene encodes CDR1 LGHNA and CDR2 YSLEER. There are 15 residues in the CDR3. V was clipped by 0 bases and J by 1 base, with 10 bases between them. Here the CDR3 reads CASSQEAGASYEQYF. In nucleotides, the CDR3 is TGCGCCAGCAGCCAAGAGGCAGGGGCTTCCTACGAGCAGTACTTC.

The count of this clone is one. The chain uses TRBV5-1 and TRBJ1-1, with D hard to call. Germline loops: CDR1 SGHRS, CDR2 YFSETQ. Trimming took 3 bases from V and 4 from J, leaving 7 bases between them. The CDR3 runs 12 residues. CDR3: CASSSAGTEAFF. The CDR3 nucleotides are TGCGCCAGCAGCTCAGCGGGCACTGAAGCTTTCTTT.